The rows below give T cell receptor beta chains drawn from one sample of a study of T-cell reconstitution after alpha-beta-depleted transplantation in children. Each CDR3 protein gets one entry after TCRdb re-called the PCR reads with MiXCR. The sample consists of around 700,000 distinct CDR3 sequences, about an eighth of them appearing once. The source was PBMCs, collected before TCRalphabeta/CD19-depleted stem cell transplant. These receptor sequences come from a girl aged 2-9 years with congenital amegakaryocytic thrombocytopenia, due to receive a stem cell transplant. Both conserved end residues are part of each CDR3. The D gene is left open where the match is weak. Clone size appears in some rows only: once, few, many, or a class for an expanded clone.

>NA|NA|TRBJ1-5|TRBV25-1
TGTGCCAGCAGTGATGGGGTTAGGGGGCCCCAGCATTTT
CASSDGVRGPQHF
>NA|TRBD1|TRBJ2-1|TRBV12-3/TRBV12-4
TGTGCCAGCAGGAGCGGACAGGCTGCTGAGCAGTTCTTC
CASRSGQAAEQFF
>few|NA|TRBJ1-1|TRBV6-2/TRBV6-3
TGTGCCAGCAGTTACTGGACGGAGAACACTGAAGCTTTCTTT
CASSYWTENTEAFF
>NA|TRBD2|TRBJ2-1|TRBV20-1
TGCAGTGCTCCACCTGGGGCGGGAGACAATGAGCAGTTCTTC
CSAPPGAGDNEQFF
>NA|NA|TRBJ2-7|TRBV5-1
TGCGCCAGCAGCCAGAACTCTGGTCTCTCCTACGAGCAGTACTTC
CASSQNSGLSYEQYF
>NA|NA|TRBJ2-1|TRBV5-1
TGCGCCAGCAGCTTTAGGCTAGGACTCAACAATGAGCAGTTCTTC
CASSFRLGLNNEQFF
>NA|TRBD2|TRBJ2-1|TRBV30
TGTGCCTGGGTCCACGGACTAGATGGATCCTACAATGAGCAGTTCTTC
CAWVHGLDGSYNEQFF
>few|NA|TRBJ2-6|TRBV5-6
TGTGCCAGCAGACCACTGGACTCTGGGGCCAACGTCCTGACTTTC
CASRPLDSGANVLTF
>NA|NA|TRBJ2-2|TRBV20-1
TGCAGTGCTAGAGGCGGCTCTATCACCGGGGAGCTGTTTTTT
CSARGGSITGELFF
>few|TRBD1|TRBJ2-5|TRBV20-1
TGCAGTGCTAATCGGGACAGACGCCAAGAGACCCAGTACTTC
CSANRDRRQETQYF
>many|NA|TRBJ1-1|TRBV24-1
TGTGCCACCAGTGAGGGGGCCGGGATCCAAGCTTTCTTT
CATSEGAGIQAFF
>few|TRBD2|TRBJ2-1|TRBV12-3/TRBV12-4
TGTGCCAGCAGTTTAGAACCGGGACTAGCGCGCAATGAGCAGTTCTTC
CASSLEPGLARNEQFF
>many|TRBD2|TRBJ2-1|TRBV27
TGTGCCAGCAGCGTAGCTAGCGGGCCCTCCTACAATGAGCAGTTCTTC
CASSVASGPSYNEQFF
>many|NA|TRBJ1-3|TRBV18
TGTGCCAGCTCACCATCGGACAGCTCTGGAAACACCATATATTTT
CASSPSDSSGNTIYF
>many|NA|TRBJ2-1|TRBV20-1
TGCAGTGCTCCGATCAACAATGAGCAGTTCTTC
CSAPINNEQFF
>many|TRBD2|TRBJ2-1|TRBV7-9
TGTGCCAGCAGCCCCAGCGAGCGGGAGGGCAATGAGCAGTTCTTC
CASSPSEREGNEQFF
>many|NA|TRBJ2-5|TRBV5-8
TGTGCCAGCACCCACTACAACCAAGAGACCCAGTACTTC
CASTHYNQETQYF
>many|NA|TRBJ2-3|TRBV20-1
TGCAGTGCTAGCGGTGGGTCCACAGATACGCAGTATTTT
CSASGGSTDTQYF
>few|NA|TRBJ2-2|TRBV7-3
TGTGCCAGCAGCTTAACGCAGGTCCCAACCGGGGAGCTGTTTTTT
CASSLTQVPTGELFF
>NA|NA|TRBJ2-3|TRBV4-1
TGCGCCAGCAGCCAAGTGACCGGGGCCAACACAGATACGCAGTATTTT
CASSQVTGANTDTQYF
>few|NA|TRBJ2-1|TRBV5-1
TGCGCCAGCAGATTCCTTGGTGACAGGGAGGGAAATGAGCAGTTCTTC
CASRFLGDREGNEQFF
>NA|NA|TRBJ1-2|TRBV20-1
TGCAGTGCTAGTCATCGGCCTTCGTATGGCGACACCTTC
CSASHRPSYGDTF
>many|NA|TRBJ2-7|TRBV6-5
TGTGCCGGCCAGACGCGTCCAATCTTCTACGAGCAGTACTTC
CAGQTRPIFYEQYF
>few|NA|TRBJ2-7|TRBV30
TGTGCCTGGAGTGTACCCGGGGCGTTATCCTACGAGCAGTACTTC
CAWSVPGALSYEQYF
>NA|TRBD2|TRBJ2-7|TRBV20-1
TGCAGTGCCCTAGCGGGGATACCTAACGAGCAGTACTTC
CSALAGIPNEQYF
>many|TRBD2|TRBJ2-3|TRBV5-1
TGCGCCAGCAGCTTTAAGACTAGCGGGACAACAGATACGCAGTATTTT
CASSFKTSGTTDTQYF
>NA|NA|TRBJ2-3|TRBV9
TGTGCCAGCAGCGCCGGGACACAGACAGATACGCAGTATTTT
CASSAGTQTDTQYF
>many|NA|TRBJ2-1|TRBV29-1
TGCAGCGTTGCTACCCCGGGAGTGGGGCGCAATGAGCAGTTCTTC
CSVATPGVGRNEQFF
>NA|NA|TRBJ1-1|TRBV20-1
TGCAGTGCTAGAGTCAGCAAGAACACTGAAGCTTTCTTT
CSARVSKNTEAFF
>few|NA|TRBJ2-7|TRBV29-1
TGCAGCGTTGTAGGGCGCGCCTACGAGCAGTACTTC
CSVVGRAYEQYF
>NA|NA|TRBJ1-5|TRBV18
TGTGCCAGCTCACCGGAGTCAGCCTCAAGCAGTCAGCCCCAGCATTTT
CASSPESASSSQPQHF
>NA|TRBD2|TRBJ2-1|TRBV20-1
TGCAGTGCCGGAGGACTAGCTCATCCCTCCTTCAATGAGCAGTTCTTC
CSAGGLAHPSFNEQFF